This TCR beta chain was recovered during a study of regulatory T cells in long-lasting Graves disease. Whole-study context: In persistent Graves' disease, antithyroid drugs had been taken for over 5 years and TSH receptor antibodies stayed positive.

Construction of TCR beta libraries relied on iRepertoire HTBI primers and on Arm-PCR targeting CDR3 regions. MiXCR, run by TCRdb on the multiplex PCR reads, gives a single entry per CDR3 protein. The profile shows hundreds of thousands of distinct CDR3 sequences, about 20% of them singletons. The time point here: persistent/refractory GD, antithyroid drugs over 5 years with positive TRAb. Following extraction of RNA from PBMCs, that RNA was used to make the TCR library. Patients with Graves' disease were diagnosed by American Thyroid Association guidelines. The patients were enrolled through endocrinology in Xi'an, China. General study points: Authors noted too few samples as a limitation.

Note on this clonotype: What it recognizes is unknown.

Trimming took off 0 bases at V and 0 bases at J, with 12 bases between the two ends. Germline CDR1 reads LNHNV; CDR2 reads YYDKDF (reference sequence). The CDR3 length is 17 residues. The gene calls are TRBV15 and TRBJ2-4; a possible D gene is TRBD1 (5 bases). The source of this sequence is a female donor with Graves disease. Sequenced here: peripheral blood mononuclear cells (PBMCs), sampled when the disease was refractory, from a patient treated with antithyroid drugs. Written as DNA, the CDR3 is TGTGCCACCAGCAGAGATTTGTCAGGGATAGCCAAAAACATTCAGTACTTC. Encoded protein: CATSRDLSGIAKNIQYF.